This TCR beta chain is drawn from a study of blood T cell repertoires in COVID-19. Study-level background: The cDNA or gDNA used as material had been derived from T cells, B-cell-depleted T cells, or PBMCs.

Original processing methods: Reference gene primer amplification gave nucleated cell count estimates. Generated by immunoSEQ multiplex PCR, the TCRdb table keeps only in-frame clones and is missing some. V, J and clone size are those of that table, while D and trimming were read from the DNA. Found here are about 140,000 clones, about nine tenths of them singletons; the top ten hold about 10%. With 1 base removed from V and 0 bases from J, the gap between germline ends came to 9 bases. The CDR3 length is 15 residues. Germline V gene data show CDR1 as MNHEY and CDR2 as SMNVEV (reference sequence). The chain joins TRBV27 to TRBJ1-2, with D uncertain. The sequence came from a man over 45 with active or convalescent COVID-19. The source material was peripheral blood. CDR3 sequence (DNA): TGTGCCAGCAGTTTATTTTTCAGATCTAACTATGGCTACACCTTC. Amino acid sequence: CASSLFFRSNYGYTF.